This T cell receptor beta chain comes out of a study of T cell repertoires in cytomegalovirus infection. From the reads, TCRdb called clonotypes with MiXCR, one entry per CDR3 protein. This sample has 100,000 to 150,000 distinct CDR3 sequences; 32% occur once, and the top ten carry roughly three fifths. At least ten counts were recorded for this clonotype. Its target is unknown. CDR1 and CDR2 from the germline V gene are SEHNR and FQNEAQ (reference sequence). The V segment lost 5 bases and the J segment 1 base; nucleotides outside the gene matches: 7. The CDR3 covers 15 residues. Findings and limits, study-wide: Carriers of CMV plus the relevant HLA were identified by cumulative public TCR beta family frequency.

This sample comprised CD8+ T cells from cultured PBMCs, obtained from culture after CMV antigen stimulation. The receptor comes from a human donor in good health (CMV status not recorded). Some clones in this sample may be carry-over from other donors' samples. The chain joins TRBV7-9 to TRBJ2-7; TRBD1 matches 8 bases. CDR3 sequence reads: CASSRLGDRSYEQYF. The CDR3 nucleotides are TGTGCCAGCAGCCGTCTAGGGGACAGGTCCTACGAGCAGTACTTC.